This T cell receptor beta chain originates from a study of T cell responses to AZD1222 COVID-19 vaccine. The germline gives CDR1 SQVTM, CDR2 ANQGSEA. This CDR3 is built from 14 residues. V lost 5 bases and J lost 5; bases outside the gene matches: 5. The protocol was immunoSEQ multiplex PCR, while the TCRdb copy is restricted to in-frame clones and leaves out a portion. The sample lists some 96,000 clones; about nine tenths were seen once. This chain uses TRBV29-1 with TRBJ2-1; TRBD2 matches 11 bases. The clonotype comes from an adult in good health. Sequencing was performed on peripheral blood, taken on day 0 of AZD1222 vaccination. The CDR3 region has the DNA TGCAGCGTTATAGCGGGAGGGAAAAACAATGAGCAGTTCTTC. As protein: CSVIAGGKNNEQFF.